This TCR beta chain was identified during a study of monozygotic twins with inflammatory bowel disease. Germline CDR1 DFQATT, CDR2 SNEGSKA (reference sequence). The length of the CDR3 is 13 residues. TCRdb re-analyzed the 5' RACE reads; it lists each CDR3 protein once, without DNA. The sample shows 310,000 or so distinct CDR3 sequences, and approximately 2% sits with its ten largest clones. V and J are TRBV20-1 and TRBJ2-5; TCRdb reports TRBD1, a call that lacks DNA to check it against. Material for sequencing was blood. The TCR sequence derives from a human donor with ulcerative colitis or Crohn's disease, or a healthy co-twin of an affected twin (not recorded which). CDR3 protein: CSAKGTAQETQYF.